The rows below give T cell receptor beta chains drawn from one sample of a study of T cell repertoires in cytomegalovirus infection. TCRdb used MiXCR to reprocess the reads, holding one entry per CDR3 protein. Seen here are fewer than 550,000 distinct CDR3 sequences, around 27% observed once, and the top ten hold 13%. Sequencing used PBMCs. Receptors were obtained from a human donor in good health (CMV status not recorded). Some clones in this sample may be carry-over from other donors' samples. Both conserved end residues are part of each CDR3. The order of the fields is V gene, J gene, clone size, D gene, CDR3 protein, CDR3 DNA. A D gene is named only where the DNA matches it firmly. A clone size is listed for some rows: how often the clone was seen (once, few, many), or a class if it is expanded.

>TRBV2|TRBJ1-4|-|TRBD1
CASSLDRALFF
TGTGCCAGCAGCCTAGACAGGGCCCTGTTTTTT
>TRBV10-3|TRBJ2-2|-|TRBD2
CAIRLAGSNTGELFF
TGTGCCATCAGATTAGCGGGATCAAACACCGGGGAGCTGTTTTTT
>TRBV7-2|TRBJ1-2|many|-
CASSLRRGSGYTF
TGTGCCAGCAGCTTAAGGAGGGGGAGCGGCTACACCTTC
>TRBV6-6|TRBJ1-2|few|TRBD1
CASSYVQGTNYGYTF
TGTGCCAGCAGTTACGTACAGGGGACTAACTATGGCTACACCTTC
>TRBV19|TRBJ2-1|few|TRBD2
CASSIGGRRDEQFF
TGTGCCAGTAGTATAGGCGGGAGACGCGATGAGCAGTTCTTC
>TRBV27|TRBJ2-7|few|-
CASSLGRTPSYEQYF
TGTGCCAGCAGTTTAGGACGGACCCCCTCCTACGAGCAGTACTTC
>TRBV18|TRBJ1-5|-|-
CASSPTPDNQPQHF
TGTGCCAGCTCACCTACTCCAGACAATCAGCCCCAGCATTTT
>TRBV12-3/TRBV12-4|TRBJ2-2|few|TRBD2
CASSPQAGGINTGELFF
TGTGCCAGCAGTCCACAAGCGGGAGGGATCAACACCGGGGAGCTGTTTTTT
>TRBV7-2|TRBJ2-1|few|TRBD2
CASSPSSGTGNEQFF
TGTGCCAGCAGCCCCTCTAGCGGCACCGGTAATGAGCAGTTCTTC
>TRBV28|TRBJ2-1|-|TRBD2
CASNAGTSGNNEQFF
TGTGCCAGCAACGCAGGGACTAGCGGGAACAATGAGCAGTTCTTC
>TRBV19|TRBJ2-1|-|TRBD2
CASSTSGNYNEQFF
TGTGCCAGTAGTACTAGCGGGAACTACAATGAGCAGTTCTTC